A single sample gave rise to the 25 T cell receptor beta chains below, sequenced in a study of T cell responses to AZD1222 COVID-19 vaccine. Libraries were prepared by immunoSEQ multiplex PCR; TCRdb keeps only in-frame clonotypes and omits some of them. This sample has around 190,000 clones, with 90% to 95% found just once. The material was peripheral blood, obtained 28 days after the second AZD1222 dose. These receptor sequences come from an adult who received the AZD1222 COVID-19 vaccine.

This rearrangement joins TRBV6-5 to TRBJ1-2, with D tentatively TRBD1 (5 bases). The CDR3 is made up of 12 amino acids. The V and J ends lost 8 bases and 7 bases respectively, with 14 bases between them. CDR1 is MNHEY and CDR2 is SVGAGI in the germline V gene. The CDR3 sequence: CASYRQGFGYTF. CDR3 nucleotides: TGTGCCAGCTATCGGCAGGGTTTTGGCTACACCTTC.

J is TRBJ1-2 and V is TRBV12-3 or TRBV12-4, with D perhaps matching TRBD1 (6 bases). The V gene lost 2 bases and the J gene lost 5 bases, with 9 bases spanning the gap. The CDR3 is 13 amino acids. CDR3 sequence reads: CASSLTTGYGYTF. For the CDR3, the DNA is TGTGCCAGCAGTTTAACTACAGGGTATGGCTACACCTTC.

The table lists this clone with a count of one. CDR3 loop: CASRPERVSGNTIYF. As DNA, the CDR3 is TGTGCCAGCAGACCCGAAAGGGTCTCTGGAAACACCATATATTTT. The chain uses TRBV6-6 and TRBJ1-3; D call uncertain. The CDR3 covers 15 residues. V gave up 6 bases and J gave up 0 bases, with 12 bases separating them. CDR1 is MNHNY, CDR2 SVGAGI, per germline (reference sequence).

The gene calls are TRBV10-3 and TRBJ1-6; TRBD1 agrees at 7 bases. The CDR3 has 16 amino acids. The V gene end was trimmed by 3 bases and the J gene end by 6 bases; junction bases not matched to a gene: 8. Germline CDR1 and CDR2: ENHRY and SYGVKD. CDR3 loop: CAISEGTGESNSPLHF. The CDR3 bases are TGTGCCATCAGTGAAGGAACAGGGGAGAGTAATTCACCCCTCCACTTT.

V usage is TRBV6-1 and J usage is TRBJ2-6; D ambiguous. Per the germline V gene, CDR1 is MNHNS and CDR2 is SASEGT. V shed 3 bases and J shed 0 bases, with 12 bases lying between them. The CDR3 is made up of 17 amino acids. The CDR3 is CASSDDPYYSGANVLTF. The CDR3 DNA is TGTGCCAGCAGTGATGACCCCTACTACTCTGGGGCCAACGTCCTGACTTTC.

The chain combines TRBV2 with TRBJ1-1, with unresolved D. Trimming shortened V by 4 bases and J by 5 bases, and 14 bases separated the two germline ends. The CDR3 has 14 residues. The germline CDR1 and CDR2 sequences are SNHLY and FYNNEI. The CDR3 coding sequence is TGTGCCAGCAGTGCCTCCTCGTGGTGGACTGAAGCTTTCTTT. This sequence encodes CASSASSWWTEAFF.

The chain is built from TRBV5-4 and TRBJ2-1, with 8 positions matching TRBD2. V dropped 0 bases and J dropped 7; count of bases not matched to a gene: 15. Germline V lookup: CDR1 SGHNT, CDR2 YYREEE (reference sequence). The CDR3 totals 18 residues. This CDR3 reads CASSLDRLKAGEHNEQFF. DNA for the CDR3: TGTGCCAGCAGCTTGGACCGCCTAAAAGCGGGAGAACATAATGAGCAGTTCTTC.

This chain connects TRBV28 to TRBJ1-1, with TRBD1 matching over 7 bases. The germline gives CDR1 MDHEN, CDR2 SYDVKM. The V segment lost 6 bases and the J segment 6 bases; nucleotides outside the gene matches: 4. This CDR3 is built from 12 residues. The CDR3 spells CASRRTGSEAFF. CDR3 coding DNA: TGTGCCAGCAGACGGACAGGATCTGAAGCTTTCTTT.

The CDR3 reads CASSQEGTGPYEQYF. In DNA, the CDR3 is TGTGCCAGCAGCCAAGAAGGGACAGGGCCCTACGAGCAGTACTTC. The chain employs TRBV3-1 (or the pseudogene TRBV3-2) and TRBJ2-7; 9 nucleotides agree with TRBD1. Germline trimming cut 0 bases from V and 2 bases from J; bases unmatched to any gene: 2. The V gene's germline CDR1 is LGHDT and CDR2 YNNKEL (reference sequence). CDR3 length: 15 residues.

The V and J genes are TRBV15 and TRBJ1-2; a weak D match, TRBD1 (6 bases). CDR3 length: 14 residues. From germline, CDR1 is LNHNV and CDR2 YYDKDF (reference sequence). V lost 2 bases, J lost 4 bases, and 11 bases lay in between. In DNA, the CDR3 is TGTGCCACCAGCAGATCCCGGGACACCTATGGCTACACCTTC. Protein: CATSRSRDTYGYTF.

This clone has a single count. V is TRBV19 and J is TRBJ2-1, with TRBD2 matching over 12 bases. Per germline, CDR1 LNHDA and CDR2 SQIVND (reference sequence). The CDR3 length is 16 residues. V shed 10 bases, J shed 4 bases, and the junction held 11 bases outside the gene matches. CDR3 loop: CATRTSGMGPYNEQFF. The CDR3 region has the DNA TGTGCCACAAGGACTAGCGGGATGGGACCTTACAATGAGCAGTTCTTC.

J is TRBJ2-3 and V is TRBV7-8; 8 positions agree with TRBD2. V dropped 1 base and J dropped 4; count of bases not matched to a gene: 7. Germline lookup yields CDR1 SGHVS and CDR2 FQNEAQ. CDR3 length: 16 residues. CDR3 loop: CASSLEGGGFPDTQYF. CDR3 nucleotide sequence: TGTGCCAGCAGCTTAGAGGGCGGGGGGTTTCCAGATACGCAGTATTTT.

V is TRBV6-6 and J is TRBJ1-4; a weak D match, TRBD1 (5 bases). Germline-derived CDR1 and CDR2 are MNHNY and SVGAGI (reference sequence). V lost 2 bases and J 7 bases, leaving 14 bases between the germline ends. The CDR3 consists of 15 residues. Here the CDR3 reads CASSYTWGEGEKLFF. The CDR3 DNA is TGTGCCAGCAGTTACACCTGGGGGGAGGGTGAAAAACTGTTTTTT.

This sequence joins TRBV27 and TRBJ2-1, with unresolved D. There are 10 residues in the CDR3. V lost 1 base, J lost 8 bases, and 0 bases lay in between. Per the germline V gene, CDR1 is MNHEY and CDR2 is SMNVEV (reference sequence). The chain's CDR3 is CASSLYEQFF. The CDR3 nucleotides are TGTGCCAGCAGTTTATATGAGCAGTTCTTC.

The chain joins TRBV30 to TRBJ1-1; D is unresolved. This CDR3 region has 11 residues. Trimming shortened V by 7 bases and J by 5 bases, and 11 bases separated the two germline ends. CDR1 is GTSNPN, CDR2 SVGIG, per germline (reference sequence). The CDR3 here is CASDGGTEAFF. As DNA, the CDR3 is TGTGCCTCGGACGGCGGAACTGAAGCTTTCTTT.

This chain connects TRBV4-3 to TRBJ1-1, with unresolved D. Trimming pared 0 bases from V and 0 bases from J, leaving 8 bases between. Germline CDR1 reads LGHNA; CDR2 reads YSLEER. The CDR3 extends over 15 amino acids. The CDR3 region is CASSQELQMNTEAFF. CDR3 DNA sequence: TGCGCCAGCAGCCAAGAATTGCAAATGAACACTGAAGCTTTCTTT.

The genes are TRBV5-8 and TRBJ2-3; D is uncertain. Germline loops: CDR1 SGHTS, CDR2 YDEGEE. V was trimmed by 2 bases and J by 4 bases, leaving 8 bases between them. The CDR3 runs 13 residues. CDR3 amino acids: CASSLRSADTQYF. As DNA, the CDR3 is TGTGCCAGCAGCTTAAGGTCAGCAGATACGCAGTATTTT. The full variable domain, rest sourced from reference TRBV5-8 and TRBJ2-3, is EAGVTQSPTHLIKTRGQQATLRCSPISGHTSVYWYQQALGLGLQFLLWYDEGEERNRGNFPPRFSGRQFPNYSSELNVNALELEDSALYLCASSLRSADTQYFGPGTRLTVL.

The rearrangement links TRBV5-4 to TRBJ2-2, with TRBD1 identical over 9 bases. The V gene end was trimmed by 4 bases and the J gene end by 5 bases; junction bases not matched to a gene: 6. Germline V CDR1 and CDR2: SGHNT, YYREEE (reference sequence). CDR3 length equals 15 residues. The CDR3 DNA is TGTGCCAGCAGCCCCGGGACAGGGCGGACCGGGGAGCTGTTTTTT. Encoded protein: CASSPGTGRTGELFF.

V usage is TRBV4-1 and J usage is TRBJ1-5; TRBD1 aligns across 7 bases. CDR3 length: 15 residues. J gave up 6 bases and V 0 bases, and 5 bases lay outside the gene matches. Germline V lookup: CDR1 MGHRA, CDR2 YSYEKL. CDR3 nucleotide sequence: TGCGCCAGCAGCCAAGAAGGCACAGGGGCTCAGCCCCAGCATTTT. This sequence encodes CASSQEGTGAQPQHF.

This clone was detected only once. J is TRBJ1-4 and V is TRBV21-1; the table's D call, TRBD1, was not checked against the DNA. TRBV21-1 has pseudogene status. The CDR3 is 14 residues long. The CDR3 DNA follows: TGTGCCAGCAACAAGGGGACAGGGAGAGAAAAACTGTTTTTT. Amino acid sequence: CASNKGTGREKLFF.

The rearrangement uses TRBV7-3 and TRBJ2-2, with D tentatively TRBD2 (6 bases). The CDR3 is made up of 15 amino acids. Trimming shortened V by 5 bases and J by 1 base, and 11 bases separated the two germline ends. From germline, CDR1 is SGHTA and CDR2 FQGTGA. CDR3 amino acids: CASSITSRNTGELFF. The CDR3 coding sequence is TGTGCCAGCAGCATCACTAGCAGGAACACCGGGGAGCTGTTTTTT.

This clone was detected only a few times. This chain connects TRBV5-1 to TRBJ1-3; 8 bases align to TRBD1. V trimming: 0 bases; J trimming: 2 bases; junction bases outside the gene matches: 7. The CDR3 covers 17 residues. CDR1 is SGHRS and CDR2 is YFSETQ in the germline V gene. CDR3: CASSLDPQGAPGNTIYF. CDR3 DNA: TGCGCCAGCAGCTTGGATCCTCAGGGGGCGCCTGGAAACACCATATATTTT.

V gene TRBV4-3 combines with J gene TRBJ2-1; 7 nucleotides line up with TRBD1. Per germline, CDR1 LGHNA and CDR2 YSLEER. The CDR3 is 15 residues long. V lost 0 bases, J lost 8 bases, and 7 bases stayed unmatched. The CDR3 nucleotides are TGCGCCAGCAGCCAAGAGTCAAAAGGGGGCTATGAGCAGTTCTTC. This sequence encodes CASSQESKGGYEQFF.

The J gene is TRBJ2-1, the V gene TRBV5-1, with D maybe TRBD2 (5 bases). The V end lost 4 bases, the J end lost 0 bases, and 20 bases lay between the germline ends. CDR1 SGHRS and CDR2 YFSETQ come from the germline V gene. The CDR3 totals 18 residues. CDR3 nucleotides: TGCGCCAGCAGCCTGGAGGACTGGAGGAAGAGCTCCTACAATGAGCAGTTCTTC. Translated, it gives CASSLEDWRKSSYNEQFF.

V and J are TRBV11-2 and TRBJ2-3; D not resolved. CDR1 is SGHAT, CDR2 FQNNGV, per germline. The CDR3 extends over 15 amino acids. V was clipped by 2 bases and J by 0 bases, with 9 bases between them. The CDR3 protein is CASSLNPRSTDTQYF. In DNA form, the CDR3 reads TGTGCCAGCAGCTTAAACCCGCGCAGCACAGATACGCAGTATTTT.